This T cell receptor beta chain was identified in a study of cytomegalovirus exposure and HLA in healthy donors. Study-wide background: A later analysis reported the same platform for the roughly 120 validation repertoires and the approximately 720 first-cohort repertoires.

The CDR3 contains 12 residues. CDR1 is SGHTA and CDR2 is FQGTGA in the germline V gene. The V and J ends lost 5 bases and 8 bases respectively, with 9 bases between them. In regard to this clone: Its antigen is undetermined.

The validation cohort, a group of over a hundred subjects, included the donors and was separate from the roughly 670-subject first cohort. Libraries were prepared by immunoSEQ multiplex PCR; TCRdb keeps only in-frame clonotypes and omits some of them. The repertoire holds about 71,000 clones, with less than 95% as singletons. Points from the study as a whole: Reports indicated that the classifier achieved high specificity and sensitivity in diagnosing cytomegalovirus status. In vitro work confirmed that three CMV-associated chains recognize CMV antigens.

The chain combines TRBV7-3 with TRBJ2-2; D not resolved. Sequenced: PBMCs. The sequence derives from a woman aged 18 to 35 in good health and CMV-seronegative. The CDR3 region has the DNA TGTGCCAGCAGCCACTCGGAGGGGGAGCTGTTTTTT. Translated, it gives CASSHSEGELFF.